The clone carrying this T cell receptor (beta chain) was recorded a few times. The V gene lost 6 bases and the J gene lost 1 base, with 14 bases spanning the gap. Germline CDR1 reads SQVTM; CDR2 reads ANQGSEA. The CDR3 consists of 14 residues. These data are taken from a study of blood T cells in healthy people across ages. Through a sample-barcoded 5' primer and a J-beta primer mix, a second PCR was run for roughly 7 to 11 cycles. TCRdb processed the 5' RACE reads anew with MiXCR; each CDR3 protein has one entry. The repertoire holds 700,000 or so distinct CDR3 sequences, with around a fifth as singletons.

Sequencing input: blood. The TCR was taken from a man between 65 and 85 years old in good health. This chain uses TRBV29-1 with TRBJ2-3; D is unclear. The CDR3 here is CSVSDQRRTDTQYF. Written as DNA, the CDR3 is TGCAGCGTCAGCGATCAGCGCCGCACAGATACGCAGTATTTT.